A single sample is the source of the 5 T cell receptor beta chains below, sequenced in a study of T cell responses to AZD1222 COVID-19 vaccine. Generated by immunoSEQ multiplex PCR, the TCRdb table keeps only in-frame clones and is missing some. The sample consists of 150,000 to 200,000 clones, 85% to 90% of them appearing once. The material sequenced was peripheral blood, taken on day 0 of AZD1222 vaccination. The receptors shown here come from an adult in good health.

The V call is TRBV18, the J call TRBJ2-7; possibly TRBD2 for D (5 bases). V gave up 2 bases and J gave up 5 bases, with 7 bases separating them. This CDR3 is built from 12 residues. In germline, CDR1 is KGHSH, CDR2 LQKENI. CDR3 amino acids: CASSPEGHEQYF. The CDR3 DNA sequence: TGTGCCAGCTCACCAGAGGGCCACGAGCAGTACTTC.

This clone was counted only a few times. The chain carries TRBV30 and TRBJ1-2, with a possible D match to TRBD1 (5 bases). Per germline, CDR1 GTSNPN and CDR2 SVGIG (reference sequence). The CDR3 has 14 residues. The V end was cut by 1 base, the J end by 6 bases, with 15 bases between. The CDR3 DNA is TGTGCCTGGAGTGCCTATGGGACGCCGGATGGCTACACCTTC. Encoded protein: CAWSAYGTPDGYTF.

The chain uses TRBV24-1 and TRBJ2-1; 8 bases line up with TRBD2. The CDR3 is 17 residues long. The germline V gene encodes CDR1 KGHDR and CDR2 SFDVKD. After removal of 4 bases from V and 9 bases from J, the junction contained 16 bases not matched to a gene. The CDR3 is CATSDPGGAGAVIEQFF. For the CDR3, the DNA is TGTGCCACCAGTGACCCGGGGGGAGCGGGAGCGGTCATTGAGCAGTTCTTC.

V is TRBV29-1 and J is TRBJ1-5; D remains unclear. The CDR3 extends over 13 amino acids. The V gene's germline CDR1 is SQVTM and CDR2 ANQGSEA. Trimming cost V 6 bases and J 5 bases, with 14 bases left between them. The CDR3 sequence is CSVRVTSDQPQHF. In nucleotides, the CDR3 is TGCAGCGTCCGGGTGACGTCGGATCAGCCCCAGCATTTT.

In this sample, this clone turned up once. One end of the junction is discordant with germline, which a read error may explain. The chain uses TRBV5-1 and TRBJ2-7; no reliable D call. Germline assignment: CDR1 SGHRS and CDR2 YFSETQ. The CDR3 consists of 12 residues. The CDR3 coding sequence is TGCGCCAGCAGCCTGGGCTCCGACGAGCAGTACTTC. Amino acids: CASSLGSDEQYF.